The rows below give T cell receptor beta chains drawn from one sample of a study of ipilimumab plus nivolumab after autologous stem cell transplantation. Some clones are missing from TCRdb's copy, which holds only in-frame ones; the method was immunoSEQ multiplex PCR. In the table there are about 83,000 clones, 83% of which are singletons. Specimen: PBMCs, collected in a trial of ipilimumab plus nivolumab as post-transplant consolidation. The receptors were sampled from a male donor with diffuse large B-cell lymphoma. The CDR3 runs from the conserved cysteine through the conserved F or W. Fields, in order: D gene, V gene, J gene, clone size, CDR3 length, CDR3 DNA, CDR3 protein. D genes are given only for firm matches. Expanded clones are given a class, and other clones once, few, many or no size at all.

d_gene: TRBD1
v_gene: TRBV6-6
j_gene: TRBJ1-4
abundance: .
len: 14
CDR3nt: TGTGCCAGCAGTGCCGGGACAGTAATCGAAAAACTGTTTTTT
CDR3aa: CASSAGTVIEKLFF

d_gene: .
v_gene: TRBV7-3
j_gene: TRBJ1-1
abundance: .
len: 14
CDR3nt: TGTGCCAGCAGCCTAGGGACCGGGAACACTGAAGCTTTCTTT
CDR3aa: CASSLGTGNTEAFF

d_gene: TRBD1
v_gene: TRBV7-8
j_gene: TRBJ1-2
abundance: .
len: 15
CDR3nt: TGTGCCAGCAGCTTACGATGGGGACAGGATAGTGGCTACACCTTC
CDR3aa: CASSLRWGQDSGYTF

d_gene: .
v_gene: TRBV18
j_gene: TRBJ2-2
abundance: .
len: 16
CDR3nt: TGTGCCAGCTCACCACCGACGGGGGTGGGCACCGGGGAGCTGTTTTTT
CDR3aa: CASSPPTGVGTGELFF

d_gene: .
v_gene: TRBV2
j_gene: TRBJ1-1
abundance: .
len: 12
CDR3nt: TGTGCCAGCAGTACAGATATCACTGAAGCTTTCTTT
CDR3aa: CASSTDITEAFF

d_gene: TRBD1
v_gene: TRBV6-5
j_gene: TRBJ1-1
abundance: .
len: 13
CDR3nt: TGTGCCAGCAGTTTAGACAGGGACACTGAAGCTTTCTTT
CDR3aa: CASSLDRDTEAFF

d_gene: .
v_gene: TRBV11-2
j_gene: TRBJ2-7
abundance: .
len: 15
CDR3nt: TGTGCCAGCCGCGACCCGGGACTCCCCTCCTACGAGCAGTACTTC
CDR3aa: CASRDPGLPSYEQYF

d_gene: .
v_gene: TRBV5-4
j_gene: TRBJ1-1
abundance: .
len: 15
CDR3nt: TGCGCCAGCAGCTTCCACAGGGAAATGAACACTGAAGCTTTCTTT
CDR3aa: CASSFHREMNTEAFF

d_gene: .
v_gene: TRBV7-2
j_gene: TRBJ1-2
abundance: .
len: 12
CDR3nt: TGTGCCAGCAGCTTAGGGTTTTATGGCTACACCTTC
CDR3aa: CASSLGFYGYTF

d_gene: TRBD1
v_gene: TRBV9
j_gene: TRBJ1-5
abundance: .
len: 13
CDR3nt: TGTGCCAGCAGCCCCCAGGGGGGGCAGCCCCAGCATTTT
CDR3aa: CASSPQGGQPQHF

d_gene: TRBD1
v_gene: TRBV7-6
j_gene: TRBJ2-7
abundance: once
len: 14
CDR3nt: TGTGCCAGCAGCTTGGACAGGAGCTCCTACGAGCAGTACTTC
CDR3aa: CASSLDRSSYEQYF

d_gene: .
v_gene: TRBV15
j_gene: TRBJ2-1
abundance: .
len: 14
CDR3nt: TGTGCCACCAGCAGAGGACAGGGAGGACGGGAGCAGTTCTTC
CDR3aa: CATSRGQGGREQFF

d_gene: .
v_gene: TRBV5-1
j_gene: TRBJ2-7
abundance: .
len: 14
CDR3nt: TGCGCCAGCAGCTTGAGCGGCCACTCCTACGAGCAGTACTTC
CDR3aa: CASSLSGHSYEQYF

d_gene: .
v_gene: TRBV5-4
j_gene: TRBJ2-7
abundance: .
len: 11
CDR3nt: TGTGCCAGCAGCAGGGGGGGTACGCAGTACTTC
CDR3aa: CASSRGGTQYF

d_gene: .
v_gene: TRBV29-1
j_gene: TRBJ1-1
abundance: .
len: 11
CDR3nt: TGCAGCGTTGTGGGGGGCACTGAAGCTTTCTTT
CDR3aa: CSVVGGTEAFF

d_gene: .
v_gene: TRBV27
j_gene: TRBJ2-5
abundance: .
len: 16
CDR3nt: TGTGCCAGCAGTTTATCGATGGGGCCGTACCAAGAGACCCAGTACTTC
CDR3aa: CASSLSMGPYQETQYF

d_gene: .
v_gene: TRBV2
j_gene: TRBJ2-3
abundance: .
len: 13
CDR3nt: TGTGCCAGCAGTGGAGGAGCCACAGATACGCAGTATTTT
CDR3aa: CASSGGATDTQYF